The clone carrying this T cell receptor beta chain showed up just a few times. How the authors handled the data: Reference gene primer amplification gave estimated nucleated cell counts. This table comes from immunoSEQ multiplex PCR, and its TCRdb copy is limited to in-frame clones, with some not included. V, J and clone size were drawn from that table, and D and trimming were deduced from the DNA. The table shows about 75,000 clones, with roughly 90% occurring only once. This sample was included in a study of blood T cell repertoires in COVID-19. On the study more broadly: Samples of COVID-19 (acute and convalescent) were obtained from the United States, Italy and Spain. Sources were T cells, B-cell-depleted T cells, or PBMCs; the material itself was cDNA or gDNA.

V lost 0 bases and J lost 0; bases outside the gene matches: 6. CDR1 SGHAT and CDR2 FQNNGV come from the germline V gene. The CDR3 contains 18 residues. The chain uses TRBV11-2 and TRBJ2-3, with TRBD2 matching 10 bases. The TCR sequence derives from a human donor in a cohort sampled during active COVID-19. The sample consisted of peripheral blood. The CDR3 DNA reads TGTGCCAGCAGCTTAGATCTAAGACTAGCGGGTAGCACAGATACGCAGTATTTT. As protein: CASSLDLRLAGSTDTQYF.